This T cell receptor (beta chain) was identified during a study of blood T cell repertoires in COVID-19. Study in general: From the United States, Italy and Spain came samples of acute and convalescent COVID-19. In each case, the material was cDNA or gDNA derived from T cells, B-cell-depleted T cells, or PBMCs.

Source study methods: The authors estimated nucleated cell counts from reference gene primer amplification. TCRdb's copy holds only in-frame clones and misses some; the assay was immunoSEQ multiplex PCR. V and J calls and clone size come straight from that table; D and trimming were deduced from the DNA. The sample lists fewer than 500,000 clones; approximately 90% were seen once. Germline V lookup: CDR1 MGHRA, CDR2 YSYEKL. CDR3 length: 12 amino acids. V was clipped by 3 bases and J by 5 bases, with 7 bases between them. The sequenced material came from peripheral blood. The chain links TRBV4-1 to TRBJ1-2; tentatively, D is TRBD1 (6 bases). The receptor comes from a woman in her thirties with active or convalescent COVID-19. DNA for the CDR3: TGCGCCAGCAGCCAGGGGGCGTATGGCTACACCTTC. Its translation: CASSQGAYGYTF.